Sequencing of this T cell receptor beta chain was carried out in a study of blood T cells in healthy people across ages. Findings and caveats of the study: TCR beta diversity per million T cells fell roughly linearly with age.

Every donor gave approximately 10 milliliters of peripheral blood. Each sample used at least 6.5 million PBMCs. Total RNA was extracted at no less than 5 micrograms per sample. Losses at the gene ends were 5 bases for V and 10 bases for J; bases not matched to a gene: 9. The CDR3 sequence is 14 residues long. CDR1 and CDR2 from the germline V gene are SGHTA and FQGNSA. Comment on this clonotype: Its antigen is currently unknown.

With a J-beta primer mix and a sample-barcoded 5' primer, a second PCR ran 7 to 11 cycles. A single record per CDR3 protein comes from TCRdb applying MiXCR to the 5' RACE reads. This sample has over 1.5 million distinct CDR3 sequences, with roughly 49% found just once. The V and J genes are TRBV7-2 and TRBJ2-1; 9 nucleotides align to TRBD2. The sequence was collected from a woman in her thirties or forties in good health. Sequencing was carried out using blood. The CDR3 bases are TGTGCCAGCAGCACGACCCGACTAGCGGACGAGCAGTTCTTC. It specifies CASSTTRLADEQFF.